These 25 T cell receptor beta chains originate from one sample sequenced in a study of beta chain features in type 1 diabetes. The investigators reverse transcribed all of the isolated RNA, so they sequenced expressed TCRB transcripts. The protocol was immunoSEQ multiplex PCR, while the TCRdb copy is restricted to in-frame clones and leaves out a portion. In the table there are around 400,000 clones, approximately 16% of which are singletons. The specimen was naive CD4+ T cells from blood. These TCRs come from a woman between 18 and 29 years old in good health.

This clone has a handful of counts. The rearrangement uses TRBV11-2 and TRBJ2-7, with D hard to call. Germline values: CDR1 SGHAT, CDR2 FQNNGV. The CDR3 extends over 16 amino acids. Deletions cut 5 bases from V and 0 bases from J, with 17 bases between. CDR3 region: CASSEVPALHSYEQYF. Here the CDR3 DNA reads TGTGCCAGCAGCGAAGTCCCAGCGCTCCACTCCTACGAGCAGTACTTC.

The chain employs TRBV6-6 and TRBJ1-5; tentative D call: TRBD1 (6 bases). Trimming removed 6 bases from V and 6 bases from J, with 15 bases in between. The CDR3 totals 14 residues. Germline CDR1 and CDR2: MNHNY and SVGAGI (reference sequence). The CDR3 is CASSPGAGAQPQHF. For the CDR3, the DNA is TGTGCCAGCAGCCCGGGCGCAGGGGCTCAGCCCCAGCATTTT.

A few counts support this clone. This chain uses TRBV30 with TRBJ2-2; no firm D call. V was trimmed by 3 bases and J by 1 base, leaving 9 bases between them. Germline lookup yields CDR1 GTSNPN and CDR2 SVGIG (reference sequence). This CDR3 is 14 amino acids long. CDR3 amino acids: CAWRKDWNTGELFF. The CDR3 DNA reads as TGTGCCTGGAGGAAAGACTGGAACACCGGGGAGCTGTTTTTT.

This clone has only a few counts. The V and J genes are TRBV18 and TRBJ2-5; D perhaps matches TRBD2 (6 bases). From germline, CDR1 is KGHSH and CDR2 LQKENI. Trimming removed 1 base from V and 4 bases from J, with 13 bases in between. This CDR3 is built from 15 residues. CDR3 region: CASSPLVGGGETQYF. The CDR3 nucleotides read TGTGCCAGCTCACCACTAGTGGGAGGTGGAGAGACCCAGTACTTC.

The chain uses TRBV5-7 and TRBJ1-2; a possible D gene is TRBD1 (6 bases). TRBV5-7 is an ORF, and what it does is uncertain. The CDR3 loop spans 14 amino acids. Trimming removed 7 bases at V and 8 bases at J, with 21 bases between. CDR3 coding DNA: TGTGCCAGCTGCGGGCCGCGGGGGCCGGAGGGCTACACCTTC. It codes for CASCGPRGPEGYTF.

This clone was seen a handful of times. The chain joins TRBV7-9 to TRBJ2-3; tentative D call: TRBD2 (6 bases). The CDR3 spans 14 residues. CDR1 and CDR2 from the germline V gene are SEHNR and FQNEAQ (reference sequence). Trimming removed 1 base at V and 8 bases at J, with 13 bases between. The CDR3 loop is CASSLEGSGPTQYF. CDR3 DNA: TGTGCCAGCAGCTTAGAGGGGAGCGGGCCTACGCAGTATTTT.

A few counts support this clone. J is TRBJ2-6 and V is TRBV7-9; no reliable D call. In germline, CDR1 is SEHNR, CDR2 FQNEAQ (reference sequence). The length of the CDR3 is 16 residues. V lost 7 bases and J 0 bases, leaving 13 bases between the germline ends. The DNA for the CDR3 is TGTGCCAGCACCCACACACTAACCTCTGGGGCCAACGTCCTGACTTTC. Translation: CASTHTLTSGANVLTF.

This clone was seen a handful of times. V is TRBV29-1 and J is TRBJ1-5, with TRBD1 matching 9 bases. V was clipped by 6 bases and J by 6 bases; unmatched bases: 6. The CDR3 is 13 residues long. CDR1 is SQVTM, CDR2 ANQGSEA, per germline. The CDR3 nucleotides read TGCAGCGTCTACAGGGGGCTCGTTCAGCCCCAGCATTTT. It specifies CSVYRGLVQPQHF.

This clone came up a few times. V gene TRBV7-2 combines with J gene TRBJ2-7; D may be TRBD1 (7 bases). The V gene's germline CDR1 is SGHTA and CDR2 FQGNSA. V lost 5 bases and J 0 bases, leaving 11 bases between the germline ends. The CDR3 contains 14 residues. CDR3 residues: CASSPGGSSYEQYF. DNA of the CDR3: TGTGCCAGCAGCCCAGGGGGGAGCTCCTACGAGCAGTACTTC.

The chain combines TRBV10-2 with TRBJ2-3; D remains ambiguous. Trimming left V 0 bases short and J 8 bases short, with 9 bases between. Germline loops: CDR1 WSHSY, CDR2 SAAADI. This CDR3 has 13 residues. In DNA form, the CDR3 reads TGCGCCAGCAGTGAGTCGAGGTCGAGTACGCAGTATTTT. It translates to CASSESRSSTQYF.

This clone turned up a few times. V is TRBV28 and J is TRBJ2-7; TRBD1 agrees at 9 bases. The J segment lost 1 base and the V segment lost 5 bases, leaving 6 bases of the junction unmatched. CDR3 length equals 15 residues. CDR1 and CDR2 from the germline V gene are MDHEN and SYDVKM. For the CDR3, the DNA is TGTGCCAGCAGTGATGCCGGGACAGGGTCCTACGAGCAGTACTTC. Protein: CASSDAGTGSYEQYF.

This clone was detected only a few times. This chain uses TRBV11-2 with TRBJ2-7, with a weak D call TRBD2 (5 bases). Trimming cost V 0 bases and J 6 bases, with 15 bases left between them. Germline V gene sequence: CDR1 SGHAT, CDR2 FQNNGV. The length of the CDR3 is 15 residues. The CDR3 spells CASSLDRATKREQYF. The CDR3 DNA sequence: TGTGCCAGCAGCTTAGATCGGGCGACTAAACGCGAGCAGTACTTC. The variable domain in full, completed from reference TRBV11-2 and TRBJ2-7, reads EAGVAQSPRYKIIEKRQSVAFWCNPISGHATLYWYQQILGQGPKLLIQFQNNGVVDDSQLPKDRFSAERLKGVDSTLKIQPAKLEDSAVYLCASSLDRATKREQYFGPGTRLTVT.

This chain uses TRBV28 with TRBJ2-7; no clear D. The V end lost 7 bases, the J end lost 2 bases, and 9 bases lay between the germline ends. The CDR3 runs to 12 residues. The germline CDR1 and CDR2 sequences are MDHEN and SYDVKM. The CDR3, as DNA: TGTGCCAGCACACCTTCGGCCTACGAGCAGTACTTC. Its translation: CASTPSAYEQYF.

This clone turned up a few times. The J gene is TRBJ2-1, the V gene TRBV29-1; 9 bases align to TRBD2. The length of the CDR3 is 16 residues. CDR1 and CDR2 from the germline V gene are SQVTM and ANQGSEA. The trim removed 1 base at V and 0 bases at J, leaving 4 bases unmatched. CDR3 coding DNA: TGCAGCGTTGAAGCGGGACTAGCAAGCTCCTACAATGAGCAGTTCTTC. Translated: CSVEAGLASSYNEQFF.

V is TRBV30 and J is TRBJ2-2; tentatively, D is TRBD2 (7 bases). Germline V gene lookup returns CDR1 GTSNPN and CDR2 SVGIG (reference sequence). The CDR3 spans 14 residues. The V end lost 3 bases, the J end lost 7 bases, and 15 bases lay between the germline ends. CDR3 sequence: CAWRNGGGHGELFF. In DNA, the CDR3 is TGTGCCTGGAGAAATGGGGGGGGCCACGGGGAGCTGTTTTTT. Based on the CDR3 plus reference TRBV30 and TRBJ2-2, the full variable domain is SQTIHQWPATLVQPVGSPLSLECTVEGTSNPNLYWYRQAAGRGLQLLFYSVGIGQISSEVPQNLSASRPQDRQFILSSKKLLLSDSGFYLCAWRNGGGHGELFFGEGSRLTVL.

A few counts support this clone. Distinct nucleotide sequences in the sample also encode this CDR3. V gene TRBV29-1 combines with J gene TRBJ2-3; the D gene is possibly TRBD1 (6 bases). Trimming took off 3 bases at V and 4 bases at J, with 11 bases between the two ends. The CDR3 extends over 13 amino acids. Germline V gives CDR1 SQVTM, CDR2 ANQGSEA. CDR3 region: CSVEGAGSDTQYF. CDR3 DNA: TGCAGCGTTGAGGGGGCCGGGTCAGATACGCAGTATTTT.

This clone was found a few times. The V and J genes are TRBV27 and TRBJ2-2, with unresolved D. V lost 6 bases, J lost 4 bases, and 9 bases lay in between. The CDR3 runs to 13 residues. CDR1 and CDR2 (germline): MNHEY, SMNVEV (reference sequence). This CDR3 is CASRAVGTGELFF. In nucleotides, the CDR3 is TGTGCCAGCAGGGCGGTTGGCACCGGGGAGCTGTTTTTT.

This clone was found a few times. The chain joins TRBV30 to TRBJ2-5; D gene uncertain. The CDR3 runs to 11 residues. Germline V lookup: CDR1 GTSNPN, CDR2 SVGIG (reference sequence). V lost 6 bases, J lost 1 base, and 6 bases lay in between. The DNA of the CDR3 is TGTGCCTGCCTTCGCCAAGAGACCCAGTACTTC. It codes for CACLRQETQYF.

This clone has just a few counts. The chain uses TRBV19 and TRBJ2-7; 10 bases fit TRBD1. V dropped 8 bases and J dropped 3; count of bases not matched to a gene: 4. Germline V gene data show CDR1 as LNHDA and CDR2 as SQIVND (reference sequence). The CDR3 sequence is 13 residues long. The CDR3 protein is CASQDRGGYEQYF. For the CDR3, the DNA is TGTGCCAGTCAGGACAGGGGGGGCTACGAGCAGTACTTC.

The rearrangement uses TRBV6-5 and TRBJ2-2; the D gene is possibly TRBD2 (5 bases). Germline values: CDR1 MNHEY, CDR2 SVGAGI. V was clipped by 6 bases and J by 0 bases, with 8 bases between them. CDR3 length: 14 residues. The CDR3 here is CASRDLANTGELFF. CDR3 DNA sequence: TGTGCCAGCAGGGACTTAGCGAACACCGGGGAGCTGTTTTTT.

About this clone itself: Other DNA sequences within the sample encode an identical CDR3. This sequence joins TRBV5-1 and TRBJ2-7; D is unclear. This CDR3 is built from 11 residues. Trimming pared 4 bases from V and 3 bases from J, leaving 5 bases between. Germline loops: CDR1 SGHRS, CDR2 YFSETQ. The CDR3, as DNA: TGCGCCAGCAGCCCGAGCTACGAGCAGTACTTC. This codes for CASSPSYEQYF.

This rearrangement joins TRBV6-5 to TRBJ1-2; D not certain. V dropped 5 bases and J dropped 3 bases, with 16 bases sitting between them. Per the germline V gene, CDR1 is MNHEY and CDR2 is SVGAGI. The CDR3 spans 15 residues. CDR3 loop: CASSPPPGRDYGYTF. The CDR3 coding sequence is TGTGCCAGCAGTCCCCCCCCTGGGAGAGACTATGGCTACACCTTC.

This clone has only a few counts. V gene TRBV29-1 combines with J gene TRBJ2-3; D is perhaps TRBD2 (6 bases). The CDR3 has 13 residues. Between the trimmed V and J ends, which lost 6 bases and 0 bases, there was a span of 10 bases. CDR1 is SQVTM, CDR2 ANQGSEA, per germline. The chain's CDR3 is CSVPGTSTDTQYF. In DNA form, the CDR3 reads TGCAGCGTACCCGGGACTAGCACAGATACGCAGTATTTT.

The chain combines TRBV14 with TRBJ2-2; 9 nucleotides match TRBD1. CDR3 length equals 16 residues. The V gene's germline CDR1 is SGHDN and CDR2 FVKESK. V was pared by 3 bases and J by 6 bases, with 8 bases of the junction left unmatched. The CDR3 coding sequence is TGTGCCAGCAGCCATCGACAGGGGGTAGTAGCCGGGGAGCTGTTTTTT. This translates into CASSHRQGVVAGELFF.

This clone has a handful of counts. The CDR3 DNA follows: TGTGCCAGCAGCCCGCGGACAGGTAACAATGAGCAGTTCTTC. This codes for CASSPRTGNNEQFF. This chain connects TRBV14 to TRBJ2-1, with 7 bases identical to TRBD1. The length of the CDR3 is 14 residues. V lost 4 bases and J lost 5; bases outside the gene matches: 5. Germline CDR1 is SGHDN and CDR2 is FVKESK. The variable domain in full, completed from reference TRBV14 and TRBJ2-1, reads EAGVTQFPSHSVIEKGQTVTLRCDPISGHDNLYWYRRVMGKEIKFLLHFVKESKQDESGMPNNRFLAERTGGTYSTLKVQPAELEDSGVYFCASSPRTGNNEQFFGPGTRLTVL.